This TCR beta chain is from a study of cytomegalovirus exposure and HLA in healthy donors. Findings and limits, study-wide: Certain sequence variants were highly shared and formed a cluster, and this cluster was likely a sequencing artifact. A later examination showed that TCR association rates differed by HLA locus, with DRB1 most and HLA-C fewest.

The germline gives CDR1 SEHNR, CDR2 FQNEAQ (reference sequence). Trimming took 5 bases from V and 5 from J; bases not matched to a gene: 8. CDR3 size: 16 residues. Regarding this clone: The antigen is not known.

The PCR employed 60 Vbeta primers together with 13 Jbeta primers. The data were produced by immunoSEQ multiplex PCR, yet TCRdb's version contains in-frame clones alone and is incomplete. This sample's table reports roughly 77,000 clones. This chain uses TRBV7-9 with TRBJ2-7, with TRBD2 matching over 14 bases. The clonotype was recovered from a man aged 30-40 years in good health and CMV-seronegative. The sequencing input was PBMCs. The CDR3 coding sequence is TGTGCCAGCAGCCCGATGACTAGCGGGAGGGCCCACGAGCAGTACTTC. Encoded protein: CASSPMTSGRAHEQYF.